The subject of this entry is one TCR beta chain. This record comes from a study of T cell changes during pregnancy in multiple sclerosis. Some clones are missing from TCRdb's copy, which holds only in-frame ones; the method was immunoSEQ multiplex PCR. The data contain tens of thousands of clones, 85% to 95% of them singletons. The sequences come from peripheral blood, collected after pregnancy. The origin of this receptor is a female donor with multiple sclerosis, enrolled in a pregnancy study.

The CDR3 loop reads CASRFSSGGAQETQYF. In DNA, the CDR3 is TGTGCCAGTAGGTTTTCTAGCGGGGGGGCCCAAGAGACCCAGTACTTC. The V gene is TRBV19, the J gene TRBJ2-5; 12 bases agree with TRBD2. With V trimmed by 6 bases and J by 1 base, 6 bases remained unmatched. Germline CDR1 and CDR2: LNHDA and SQIVND (reference sequence). The CDR3 is 16 amino acids.